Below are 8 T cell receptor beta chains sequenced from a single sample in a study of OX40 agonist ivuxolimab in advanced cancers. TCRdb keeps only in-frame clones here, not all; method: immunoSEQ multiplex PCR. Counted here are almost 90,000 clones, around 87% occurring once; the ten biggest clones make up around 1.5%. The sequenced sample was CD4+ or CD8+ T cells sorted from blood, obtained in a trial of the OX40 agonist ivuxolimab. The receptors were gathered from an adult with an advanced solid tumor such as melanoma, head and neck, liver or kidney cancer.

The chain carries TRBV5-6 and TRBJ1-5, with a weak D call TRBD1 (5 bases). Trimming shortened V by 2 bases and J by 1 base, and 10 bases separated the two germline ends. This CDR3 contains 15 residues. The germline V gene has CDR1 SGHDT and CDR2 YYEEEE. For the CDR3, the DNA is TGTGCCAGCAGCTTATACCGGGACAGCAATCAGCCCCAGCATTTT. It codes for CASSLYRDSNQPQHF. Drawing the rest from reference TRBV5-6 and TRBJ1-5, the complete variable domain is DAGVTQSPTHLIKTRGQQVTLRCSPKSGHDTVSWYQQALGQGPQFIFQYYEEEERQRGNFPDRFSGHQFPNYSSELNVNALLLGDSALYLCASSLYRDSNQPQHFGDGTRLSIL.

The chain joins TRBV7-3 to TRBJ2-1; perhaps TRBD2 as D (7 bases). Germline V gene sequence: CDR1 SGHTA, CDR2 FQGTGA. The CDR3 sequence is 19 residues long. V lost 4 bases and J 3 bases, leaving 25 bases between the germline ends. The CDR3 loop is CASSSGRWGGGHDYNEQFF. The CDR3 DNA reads TGTGCCAGCAGCTCAGGGAGGTGGGGCGGGGGCCACGACTACAATGAGCAGTTCTTC.

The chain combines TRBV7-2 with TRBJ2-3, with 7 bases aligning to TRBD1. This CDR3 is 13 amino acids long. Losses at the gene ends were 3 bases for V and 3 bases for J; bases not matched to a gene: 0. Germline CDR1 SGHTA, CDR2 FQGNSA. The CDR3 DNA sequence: TGTGCCAGCAGCTTGGGACAGACAGATACGCAGTATTTT. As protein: CASSLGQTDTQYF.

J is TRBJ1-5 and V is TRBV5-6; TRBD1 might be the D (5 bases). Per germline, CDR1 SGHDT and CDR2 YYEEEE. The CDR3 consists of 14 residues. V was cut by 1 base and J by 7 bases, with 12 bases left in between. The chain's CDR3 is CASSLSRVRQPQHF. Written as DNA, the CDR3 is TGTGCCAGCAGCTTGTCCAGGGTGAGACAGCCCCAGCATTTT.

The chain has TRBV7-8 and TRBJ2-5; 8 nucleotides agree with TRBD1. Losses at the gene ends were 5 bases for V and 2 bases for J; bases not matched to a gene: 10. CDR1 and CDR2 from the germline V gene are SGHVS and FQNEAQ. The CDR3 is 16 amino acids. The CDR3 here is CASSLHRDRLQETQYF. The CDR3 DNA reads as TGTGCCAGCAGCCTCCACCGGGACAGGCTACAAGAGACCCAGTACTTC.

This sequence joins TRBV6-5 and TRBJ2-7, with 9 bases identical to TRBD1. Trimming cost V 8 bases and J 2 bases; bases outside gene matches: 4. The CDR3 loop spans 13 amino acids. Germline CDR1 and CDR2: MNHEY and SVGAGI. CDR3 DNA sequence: TGTGCCAGCGGTGGGGACAGGGCCTACGAGCAGTACTTC. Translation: CASGGDRAYEQYF.

The CDR3 sequence is CATSRPRQGLGDQYF. DNA of the CDR3: TGTGCCACCAGCAGACCCCGACAGGGGCTAGGGGACCAGTACTTC. The chain recombines TRBV15 with TRBJ2-5, with 8 nucleotides matching TRBD1. After removal of 2 bases from V and 10 bases from J, the junction contained 12 bases not matched to a gene. The germline gives CDR1 LNHNV, CDR2 YYDKDF (reference sequence). CDR3 length: 15 residues.

CDR3 DNA sequence: TGTGCCAGCTCACCACAGACAACGAACACTGAAGCTTTCTTT. This codes for CASSPQTTNTEAFF. This chain links TRBV18 with TRBJ1-1; D is undetermined. Germline CDR1 reads KGHSH; CDR2 reads LQKENI. CDR3 size: 14 residues. The V end lost 1 base, the J end lost 1 base, and 7 bases lay between the germline ends.